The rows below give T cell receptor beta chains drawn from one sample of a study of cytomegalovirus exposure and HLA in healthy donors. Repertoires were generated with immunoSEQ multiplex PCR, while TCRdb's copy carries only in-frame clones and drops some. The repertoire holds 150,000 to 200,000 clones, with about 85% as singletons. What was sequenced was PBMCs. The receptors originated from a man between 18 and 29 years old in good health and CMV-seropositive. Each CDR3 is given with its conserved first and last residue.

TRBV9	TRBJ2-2	CASSVWASNTGELFF
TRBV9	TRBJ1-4	CASSPDSSNEKLFF
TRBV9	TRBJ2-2	CASSGGTSSNTGELFF
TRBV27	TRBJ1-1	CASSYRGRTEAFF
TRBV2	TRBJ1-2	CASRRQGDRIGYTF
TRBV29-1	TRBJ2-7	CSVEVVRDRGRYEQYF
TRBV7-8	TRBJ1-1	CASSLGPRVNTEAFF
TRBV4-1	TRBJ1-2	CASGRGTNYGYTF
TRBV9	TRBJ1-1	CASSVSRATEAFF
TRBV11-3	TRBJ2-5	CASSFRDREWETQYF
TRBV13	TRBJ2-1	CASSSTGFYNEQFF
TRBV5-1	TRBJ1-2	CASSPPRGPSGYTF
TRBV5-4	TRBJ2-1	CASSLGHGNEQFF
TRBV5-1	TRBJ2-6	CASSFRQRSGGSGANVLTF
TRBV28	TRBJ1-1	CASSSRGAADTEAFF
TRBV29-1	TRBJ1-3	CSVGTGFSGNTIYF
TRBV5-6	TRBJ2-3	CASSLGHSDTQYF
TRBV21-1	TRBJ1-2	CASSKVLAGQRGYTF
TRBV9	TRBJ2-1	CASSPTVAGVGNEQFF